This TCR beta chain is drawn from a study of cytomegalovirus exposure and HLA in healthy donors. Study information: Unique TCRs numbering some 77 million, obtained from HLA-typed donors, made up an early data release. Study conclusions and caveats: Accurate HLA-A and HLA-B prediction from TCR beta sequences was reported for most subjects. TCR beta V- and J-gene trimming was later associated with a missense DCLRE1C variant.

A multiplex PCR was run with 60 Vbeta primers and 13 Jbeta primers. Generated by immunoSEQ multiplex PCR, the TCRdb table keeps only in-frame clones and is missing some. The sample records around 130,000 clones, 81% being singletons. About this clone: The antigen is undetermined.

The TCR was taken from a man younger than 35 in good health and CMV-seronegative. Sequenced material: PBMCs.

The CDR3 is CASSLHYRDGYTF. The CDR3 DNA follows: TGCGCCAGCAGCTTGCACTACAGGGATGGCTACACCTTC. This chain joins TRBV5-1 and TRBJ1-2, with D perhaps TRBD1 (6 bases). Trimming shortened V by 1 base and J by 6 bases, and 10 bases separated the two germline ends. The CDR3 is 13 amino acids. Per germline, CDR1 SGHRS and CDR2 YFSETQ.